The 19 T cell receptor beta chains in this list originate from one sample, sequenced in a study of CD8 T cells in Susac syndrome (dated by TCRdb to about 2019). The receptor library was made with the immunoSEQ multiplex PCR assay. RNA was extracted using the RNeasy kit, and about 0.45 to 1 ug of the RNA was reverse transcribed with random hexamers. TCRdb ran its own pipeline on the public reads, namely fastp trimming at Q25 and MiXCR clone calling, and kept in-frame beta chains. Rows merge per CDR3 protein into single entries with the most common DNA and genes. The sample contains about 200,000 distinct CDR3 sequences, roughly 95% of them found a single time. The ten most abundant clones make up roughly 0.088% of the sample. The sequenced sample was CD4+ T cells from PBMCs. The receptors originated from a human donor with multiple sclerosis.

The chain combines TRBV5-4 with TRBJ2-1; D is ambiguous. V gave up 3 bases and J gave up 7 bases, with 8 bases separating them. The CDR3 sequence is 12 residues long. Germline assignment: CDR1 SGHNT and CDR2 YYREEE (reference sequence). This CDR3 is CASSSFRNEQFF. The CDR3 nucleotides read TGTGCCAGCAGCTCGTTCAGGAATGAGCAGTTCTTC.

The rearrangement uses TRBV29-1 and TRBJ1-2; D gene ambiguous. The CDR3 spans 13 residues. Per the germline V gene, CDR1 is SQVTM and CDR2 is ANQGSEA. The V and J ends lost 7 bases and 1 base respectively, with 13 bases between them. The CDR3 is CSAGETVNYGYTF. As DNA, the CDR3 is TGCAGCGCTGGGGAAACAGTTAACTATGGCTACACCTTC.

CDR3 sequence (DNA): TGTGCCAGCTCACCCGCGACAGGGTTCAATCAGCCCCAGCATTTT. It codes for CASSPATGFNQPQHF. The chain carries TRBV18 and TRBJ1-5; 7 positions agree with TRBD1. Per the germline V gene, CDR1 is KGHSH and CDR2 is LQKENI. The CDR3 length is 15 residues. V lost 3 bases, J lost 3 bases, and 5 bases stayed unmatched.

The chain carries TRBV20-1 and TRBJ2-3; 12 bases line up with TRBD2. The CDR3 loop spans 13 amino acids. Germline CDR1 is DFQATT and CDR2 is SNEGSKA (reference sequence). With V trimmed by 6 bases and J by 8 bases, 6 bases remained unmatched. The CDR3 coding sequence is TGCAGTGCGAGACTAGCGGGAGTGGGTACGCAGTATTTT. As protein: CSARLAGVGTQYF.

V gene TRBV29-1 combines with J gene TRBJ1-2; 11 bases line up with TRBD1. CDR3 size: 14 residues. CDR1 and CDR2 from the germline V gene are SQVTM and ANQGSEA. Unmatched junction bases numbered 9, after V lost 6 bases and J lost 6 bases. DNA for the CDR3: TGCAGCGTGAATCCGGGACAGGGGGGCCATGGCTACACCTTC. Translated: CSVNPGQGGHGYTF.

The chain recombines TRBV7-3 with TRBJ2-1; D is uncertain. Trimming cost V 3 bases and J 7 bases, with 7 bases left between them. CDR1 is SGHTA and CDR2 is FQGTGA in the germline V gene. The CDR3 is made up of 12 amino acids. CDR3 amino acids: CASSLDGNEQFF. The CDR3 DNA is TGTGCCAGCAGCTTGGACGGGAATGAGCAGTTCTTC.

This clonotype appeared a few times. The chain is built from TRBV13 and TRBJ2-5; 9 positions match TRBD1. Germline trimming cut 5 bases from V and 5 bases from J; bases unmatched to any gene: 3. Germline lookup yields CDR1 PRHDT and CDR2 FYEKMQ (reference sequence). CDR3 size: 13 residues. This CDR3 reads CASSPGTGETQYF. The CDR3 DNA is TGTGCCAGCAGCCCCGGGACAGGGGAGACCCAGTACTTC.

The chain carries TRBV13 and TRBJ1-6; no clear D. This CDR3 region has 16 residues. V lost 1 base, J lost 6 bases, and 13 bases lay in between. Germline lookup yields CDR1 PRHDT and CDR2 FYEKMQ (reference sequence). The CDR3, as DNA: TGTGCCAGCAGCTTAGCCTTGGGAGGTTTTAATTCACCCCTCCACTTT. It codes for CASSLALGGFNSPLHF.

DNA of the CDR3: TGTGCCAGCAGTAAACAGGGGGCTGAGACCCAGTACTTC. Its translation: CASSKQGAETQYF. This chain joins TRBV2 and TRBJ2-5; 9 nucleotides line up with TRBD1. Germline V gene data show CDR1 as SNHLY and CDR2 as FYNNEI. Trimming took 5 bases from V and 5 from J; bases not matched to a gene: 3. The CDR3 has 13 amino acids.

The J gene is TRBJ1-1, the V gene TRBV20-1; the match to TRBD1 covers 7 bases. Trimming took 5 bases from V and 8 from J; bases not matched to a gene: 5. CDR3 size: 11 residues. Looked up from germline, CDR1 is DFQATT and CDR2 is SNEGSKA (reference sequence). The CDR3 region has the DNA TGCAGTGCTCTACAGGGGCCCGAAGCTTTCTTT. As protein: CSALQGPEAFF.

The chain links TRBV3-1 to TRBJ2-7; D ambiguous. Germline-derived CDR1 and CDR2 are LGHDT and YNNKEL (reference sequence). V shed 3 bases and J shed 6 bases, with 12 bases lying between them. The CDR3 runs 13 residues. The CDR3 loop reads CASSQLTIAEQYF. The CDR3 DNA sequence: TGTGCCAGCAGCCAGCTGACAATCGCCGAGCAGTACTTC.

The V gene is TRBV5-1, the J gene TRBJ2-3; possible D gene TRBD2, 5 bases. Germline V lookup: CDR1 SGHRS, CDR2 YFSETQ. V was trimmed by 3 bases and J by 3 bases, leaving 14 bases between them. CDR3 length equals 15 residues. This CDR3 reads CASSWFTGGTDTQYF. The CDR3, as DNA: TGCGCCAGCAGCTGGTTTACTGGAGGAACAGATACGCAGTATTTT. Complete variable domain (other parts from reference TRBV5-1 and TRBJ2-3): KAGVTQTPRYLIKTRGQQVTLSCSPISGHRSVSWYQQTPGQGLQFLFEYFSETQRNKGNFPGRFSGRQFSNSRSEMNVSTLELGDSALYLCASSWFTGGTDTQYFGPGTRLTVL.

The chain employs TRBV15 and TRBJ2-3, with D tentatively TRBD1 (5 bases). Germline CDR1 is LNHNV and CDR2 is YYDKDF (reference sequence). Trimming left V 0 bases short and J 2 bases short, with 15 bases between. CDR3 length equals 17 residues. CDR3 in DNA: TGTGCCACCAGCAGAGATAGAGCAGGGCGTTACACAGATACGCAGTATTTT. Amino acids: CATSRDRAGRYTDTQYF.

CDR3 coding DNA: TGTGCCAGCACCTCCCGATACGAGCAGTACTTC. It translates to CASTSRYEQYF. The chain has TRBV3-1 and TRBJ2-7; D not resolved. The CDR3 covers 11 residues. Germline V gene lookup returns CDR1 LGHDT and CDR2 YNNKEL (reference sequence). With 7 bases removed from V and 4 bases from J, the gap between germline ends came to 8 bases.

This clonotype has a single count. The rearrangement joins TRBV20-1 to TRBJ1-5; 7 nucleotides agree with TRBD1. With 6 bases clipped from V and 7 bases from J, the junction kept 6 bases outside the gene matches. The CDR3 totals 12 residues. Per the germline V gene, CDR1 is DFQATT and CDR2 is SNEGSKA (reference sequence). CDR3 loop: CSAATGEQPQHF. Here the CDR3 DNA reads TGCAGTGCAGCCACAGGGGAACAGCCCCAGCATTTT.

The chain recombines TRBV29-1 with TRBJ2-3; 8 bases align to TRBD1. Germline values: CDR1 SQVTM, CDR2 ANQGSEA. Germline trimming cut 7 bases from V and 2 bases from J; bases unmatched to any gene: 5. This CDR3 has 13 amino acids. Written as DNA, the CDR3 is TGCAGCGCCGACAGGGGTTACACAGATACGCAGTATTTT. This encodes CSADRGYTDTQYF.

The chain couples TRBV20-1 to TRBJ1-2; D remains ambiguous. V lost 5 bases and J lost 5, with 18 bases in between. This CDR3 has 14 amino acids. CDR1 and CDR2 from the germline V gene are DFQATT and SNEGSKA (reference sequence). CDR3: CSAPTRSAGYGYTF. The CDR3 DNA reads as TGCAGTGCTCCTACTCGTTCAGCGGGGTATGGCTACACCTTC.

The DNA of the CDR3 is TGTGCCAGCAGCCTACCTGTGGGGGCATTGGGGACAAATGAGCAGTTCTTC. Protein product: CASSLPVGALGTNEQFF. The genes are TRBV7-9 and TRBJ2-1, with D perhaps matching TRBD1 (6 bases). The CDR3 is made up of 17 amino acids. Trimming took off 5 bases at V and 7 bases at J, with 24 bases between the two ends. Germline loops: CDR1 SEHNR, CDR2 FQNEAQ (reference sequence).

The V and J genes are TRBV24-1 and TRBJ1-4, with no clear D. V was cut by 6 bases and J by 5 bases, with 9 bases left in between. The CDR3 spans 13 residues. Looked up from germline, CDR1 is KGHDR and CDR2 is SFDVKD. CDR3 protein: CATSPGENEKLFF. The CDR3 nucleotides read TGTGCCACCAGTCCAGGAGAGAATGAAAAACTGTTTTTT.